The clone carrying this T cell receptor (beta chain) has a single count. The antigen is unknown. This CDR3 is built from 12 residues. V was cut by 11 bases and J by 2 bases, with 11 bases left in between. The V gene's germline CDR1 is MNHNY and CDR2 SVGAGI (reference sequence). These data come from a study of shared clonotypes between healthy human individuals. The overall study: CD4 naive and CD4 memory each took three plates per donor, while CD8 naive took two and CD8 memory one. Regarding the study as a whole: The genetic and exposure-history diversity represented was limited by few donors.

Researchers ran the assay at a deep level. Some clones are missing from TCRdb's copy, which holds only in-frame ones; the method was immunoSEQ multiplex PCR. The table lists some 2,000,000 clones, over 85% of them singletons. Naive CD4+ cells were CD45RA-selected; the remaining cells were memory. The origin of this receptor is a man in his late teens or twenties in good health. The sequenced sample consisted of naive CD4+ T cells sorted from blood. Regarding subset: CD45RA+ positively selected. This chain uses TRBV6-6 with TRBJ2-3, with a tentative D call TRBD2 (5 bases). The CDR3 loop is CAGRGNTDTQYF. CDR3 bases: TGTGCCGGCCGGGGTAACACAGATACGCAGTATTTT.